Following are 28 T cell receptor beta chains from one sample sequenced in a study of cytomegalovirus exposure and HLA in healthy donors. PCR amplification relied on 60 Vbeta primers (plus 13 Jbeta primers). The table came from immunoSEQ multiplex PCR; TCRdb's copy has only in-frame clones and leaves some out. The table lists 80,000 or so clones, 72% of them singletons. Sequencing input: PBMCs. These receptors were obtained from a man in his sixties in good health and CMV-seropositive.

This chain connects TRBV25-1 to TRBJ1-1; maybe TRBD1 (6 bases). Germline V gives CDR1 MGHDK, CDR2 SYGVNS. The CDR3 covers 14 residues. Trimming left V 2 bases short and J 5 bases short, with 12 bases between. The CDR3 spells CASSEDRLVTEAFF. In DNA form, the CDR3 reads TGTGCCAGCAGTGAAGACAGGCTGGTTACTGAAGCTTTCTTT. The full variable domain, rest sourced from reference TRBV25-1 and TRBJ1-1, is EADIYQTPRYLVIGTGKKITLECSQTMGHDKMYWYQQDPGMELHLIHYSYGVNSTEKGDLSSESTVSRIRTEHFPLTLESARPSHTSQYLCASSEDRLVTEAFFGQGTRLTVV.

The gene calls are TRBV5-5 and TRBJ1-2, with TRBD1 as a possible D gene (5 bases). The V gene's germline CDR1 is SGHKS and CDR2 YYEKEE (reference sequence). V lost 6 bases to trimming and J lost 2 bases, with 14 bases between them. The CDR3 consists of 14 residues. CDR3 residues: CASIDSRANYGYTF. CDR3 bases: TGTGCCAGCATCGACAGTAGGGCAAACTATGGCTACACCTTC.

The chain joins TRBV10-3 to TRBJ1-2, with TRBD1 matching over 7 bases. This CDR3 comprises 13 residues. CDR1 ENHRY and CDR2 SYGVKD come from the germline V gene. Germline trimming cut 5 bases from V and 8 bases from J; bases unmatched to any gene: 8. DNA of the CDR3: TGTGCCATCAGTCCTGACAGGGAGAGAGGCTACACCTTC. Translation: CAISPDRERGYTF.

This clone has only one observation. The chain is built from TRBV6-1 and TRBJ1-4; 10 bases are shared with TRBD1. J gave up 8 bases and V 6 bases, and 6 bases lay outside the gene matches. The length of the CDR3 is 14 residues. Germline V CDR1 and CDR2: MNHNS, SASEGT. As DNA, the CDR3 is TGTGCCAGCAGGACAGGGGGCTTAAGAGAAAAACTGTTTTTT. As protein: CASRTGGLREKLFF.

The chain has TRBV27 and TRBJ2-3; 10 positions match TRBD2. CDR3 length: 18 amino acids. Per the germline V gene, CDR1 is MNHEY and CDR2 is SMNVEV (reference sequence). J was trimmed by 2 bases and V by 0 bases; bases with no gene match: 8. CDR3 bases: TGTGCCAGCAGTTTATCCCCTCTAGCGGGGGTTTACACAGATACGCAGTATTTT. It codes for CASSLSPLAGVYTDTQYF.

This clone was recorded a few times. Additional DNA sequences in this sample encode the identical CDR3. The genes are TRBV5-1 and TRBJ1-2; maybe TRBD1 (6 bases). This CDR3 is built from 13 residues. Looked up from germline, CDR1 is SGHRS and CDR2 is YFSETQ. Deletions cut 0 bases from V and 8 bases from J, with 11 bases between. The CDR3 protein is CASSLGGGSGYTF. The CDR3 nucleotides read TGCGCCAGCAGCTTGGGAGGGGGTAGCGGCTACACCTTC.

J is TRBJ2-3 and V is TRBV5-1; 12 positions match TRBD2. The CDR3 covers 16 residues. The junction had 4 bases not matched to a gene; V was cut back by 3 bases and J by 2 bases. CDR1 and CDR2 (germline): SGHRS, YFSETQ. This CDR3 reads CASSSGLAGFTDTQYF. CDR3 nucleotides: TGCGCCAGCAGCTCCGGACTAGCGGGATTCACAGATACGCAGTATTTT.

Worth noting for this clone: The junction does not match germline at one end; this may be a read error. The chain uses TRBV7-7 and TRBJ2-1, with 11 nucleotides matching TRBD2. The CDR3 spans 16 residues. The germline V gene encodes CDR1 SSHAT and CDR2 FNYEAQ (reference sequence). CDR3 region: CASSPTSGSIGNEQFF. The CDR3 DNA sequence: TGTGCTAGCAGTCCTACTAGCGGGAGTATCGGGAATGAGCAGTTCTTC.

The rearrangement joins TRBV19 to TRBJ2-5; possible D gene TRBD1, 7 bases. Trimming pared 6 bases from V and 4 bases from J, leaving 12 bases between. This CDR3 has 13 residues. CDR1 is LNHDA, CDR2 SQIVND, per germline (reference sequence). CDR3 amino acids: CASSQGGGETQYF. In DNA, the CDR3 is TGTGCCAGTAGCCAGGGGGGAGGAGAGACCCAGTACTTC. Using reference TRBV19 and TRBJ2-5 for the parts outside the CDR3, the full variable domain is DGGITQSPKYLFRKEGQNVTLSCEQNLNHDAMYWYRQDPGQGLRLIYYSQIVNDFQKGDIAEGYSVSREKKESFPLTVTSAQKNPTAFYLCASSQGGGETQYFGPGTRLLVL.

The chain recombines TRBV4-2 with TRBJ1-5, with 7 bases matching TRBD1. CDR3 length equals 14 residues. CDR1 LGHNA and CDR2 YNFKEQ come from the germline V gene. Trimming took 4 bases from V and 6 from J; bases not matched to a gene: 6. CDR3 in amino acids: CASSRNRGGQPQHF. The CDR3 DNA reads TGTGCCAGCAGCCGCAACAGGGGTGGTCAGCCCCAGCATTTT.

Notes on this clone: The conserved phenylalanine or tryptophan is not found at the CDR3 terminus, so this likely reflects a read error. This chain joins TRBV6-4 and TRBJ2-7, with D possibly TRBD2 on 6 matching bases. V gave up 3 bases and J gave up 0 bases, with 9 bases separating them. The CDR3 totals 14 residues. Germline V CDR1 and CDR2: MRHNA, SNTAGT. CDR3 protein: CASSEGGHSYEQYL. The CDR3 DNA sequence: TGTGCCAGCAGTGAGGGAGGCCACTCCTACGAGCAGTACCTC.

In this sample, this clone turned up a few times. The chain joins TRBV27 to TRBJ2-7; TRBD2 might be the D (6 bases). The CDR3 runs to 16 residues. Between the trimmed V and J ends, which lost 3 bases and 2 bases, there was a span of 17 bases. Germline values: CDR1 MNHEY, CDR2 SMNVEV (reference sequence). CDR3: CASSFNPGTLAYEQYF. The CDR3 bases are TGTGCCAGCAGTTTTAACCCCGGGACTTTGGCCTACGAGCAGTACTTC.

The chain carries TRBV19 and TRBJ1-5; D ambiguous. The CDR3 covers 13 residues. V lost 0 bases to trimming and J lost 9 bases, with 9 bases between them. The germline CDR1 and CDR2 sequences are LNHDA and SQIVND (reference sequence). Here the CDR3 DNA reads TGTGCCAGTAGTATAGAAGCGGGAGGGCCCCAGCATTTT. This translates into CASSIEAGGPQHF.

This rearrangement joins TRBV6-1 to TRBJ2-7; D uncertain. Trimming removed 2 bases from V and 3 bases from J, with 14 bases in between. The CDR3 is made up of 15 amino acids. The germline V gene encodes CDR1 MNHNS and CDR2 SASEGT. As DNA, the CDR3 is TGTGCCAGCAGTGAATGGCCCTCTGGCCTCTACGAGCAGTACTTC. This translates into CASSEWPSGLYEQYF.

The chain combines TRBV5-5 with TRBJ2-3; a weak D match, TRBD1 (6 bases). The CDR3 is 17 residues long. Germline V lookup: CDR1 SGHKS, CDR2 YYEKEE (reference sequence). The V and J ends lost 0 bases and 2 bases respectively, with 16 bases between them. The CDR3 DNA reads TGTGCCAGCAGCTTGGCCGTAGGGGACACATACACAGATACGCAGTATTTT. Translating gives CASSLAVGDTYTDTQYF.

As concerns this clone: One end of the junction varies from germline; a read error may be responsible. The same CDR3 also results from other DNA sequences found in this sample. CDR3 protein: CASSLDRKSNQPQHF. As DNA, the CDR3 is TGCGCCAGCAGCTTAGACAGAAAAAGCAATCAGCCCCAGCATTTT. V gene TRBV7-2 combines with J gene TRBJ1-5; tentatively, D is TRBD1 (5 bases). The length of the CDR3 is 15 residues. Germline values: CDR1 SGHTA, CDR2 FQGNSA.

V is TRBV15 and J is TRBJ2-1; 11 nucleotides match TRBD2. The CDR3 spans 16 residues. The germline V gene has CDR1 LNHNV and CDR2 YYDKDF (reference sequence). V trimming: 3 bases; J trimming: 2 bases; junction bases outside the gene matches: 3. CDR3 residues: CATSRELAGAYNEQFF. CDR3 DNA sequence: TGTGCCACCAGCAGGGAACTAGCGGGAGCCTACAATGAGCAGTTCTTC.

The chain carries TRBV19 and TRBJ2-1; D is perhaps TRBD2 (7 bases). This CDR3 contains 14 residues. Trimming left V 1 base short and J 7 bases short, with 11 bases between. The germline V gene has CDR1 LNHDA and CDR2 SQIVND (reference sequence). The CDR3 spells CASSIVGGANEQFF. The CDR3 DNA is TGTGCCAGTAGTATAGTAGGGGGGGCTAATGAGCAGTTCTTC. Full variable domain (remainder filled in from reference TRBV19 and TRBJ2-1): DGGITQSPKYLFRKEGQNVTLSCEQNLNHDAMYWYRQDPGQGLRLIYYSQIVNDFQKGDIAEGYSVSREKKESFPLTVTSAQKNPTAFYLCASSIVGGANEQFFGPGTRLTVL.

The CDR3 nucleotides are TGTGCCAGCAGTGCGTTCCGGAACACTGAAGCTTTCTTT. Protein sequence: CASSAFRNTEAFF. The chain has TRBV2 and TRBJ1-1; D is ambiguous. Deletions cut 4 bases from V and 1 base from J, with 7 bases between. This CDR3 spans 13 amino acids. In germline, CDR1 is SNHLY, CDR2 FYNNEI. The full variable domain, rest sourced from reference TRBV2 and TRBJ1-1, is EPEVTQTPSHQVTQMGQEVILRCVPISNHLYFYWYRQILGQKVEFLVSFYNNEISEKSEIFDDQFSVERPDGSNFTLKIRSTKLEDSAMYFCASSAFRNTEAFFGQGTRLTVV.

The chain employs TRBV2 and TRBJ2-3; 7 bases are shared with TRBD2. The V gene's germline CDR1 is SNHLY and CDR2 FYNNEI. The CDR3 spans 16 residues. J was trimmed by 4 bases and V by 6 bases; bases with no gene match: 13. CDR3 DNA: TGTGCCAGCAGGGTACGGGGGGTCGCGGGGCCAGATACGCAGTATTTT. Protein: CASRVRGVAGPDTQYF.

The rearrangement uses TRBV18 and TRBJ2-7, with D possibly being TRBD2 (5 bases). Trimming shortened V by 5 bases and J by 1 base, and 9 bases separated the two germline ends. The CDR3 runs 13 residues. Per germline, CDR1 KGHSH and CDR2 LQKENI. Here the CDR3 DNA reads TGTGCCAGCTCATCCGGCGGGTCCTACGAGCAGTACTTC. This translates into CASSSGGSYEQYF.

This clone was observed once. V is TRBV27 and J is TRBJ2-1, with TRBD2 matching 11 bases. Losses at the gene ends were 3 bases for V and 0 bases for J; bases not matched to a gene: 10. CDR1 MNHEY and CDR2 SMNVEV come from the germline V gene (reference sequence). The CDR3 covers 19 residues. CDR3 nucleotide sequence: TGTGCCAGCAGTTTGTCGGGTTCGACTAGCGGGACCTCCTACAATGAGCAGTTCTTC. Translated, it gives CASSLSGSTSGTSYNEQFF.

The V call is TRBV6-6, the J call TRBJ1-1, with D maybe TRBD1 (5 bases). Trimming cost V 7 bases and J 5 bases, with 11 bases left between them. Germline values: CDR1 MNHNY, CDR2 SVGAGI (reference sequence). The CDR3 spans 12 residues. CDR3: CASIQGATEAFF. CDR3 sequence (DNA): TGTGCCAGCATTCAAGGGGCAACTGAAGCTTTCTTT.

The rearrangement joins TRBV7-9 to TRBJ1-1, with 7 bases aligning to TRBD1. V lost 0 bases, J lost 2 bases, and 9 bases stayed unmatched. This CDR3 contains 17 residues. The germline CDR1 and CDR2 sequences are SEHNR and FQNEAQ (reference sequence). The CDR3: CASSLAIGGPTNTEAFF. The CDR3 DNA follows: TGTGCCAGCAGCTTAGCGATAGGGGGCCCGACCAACACTGAAGCTTTCTTT.

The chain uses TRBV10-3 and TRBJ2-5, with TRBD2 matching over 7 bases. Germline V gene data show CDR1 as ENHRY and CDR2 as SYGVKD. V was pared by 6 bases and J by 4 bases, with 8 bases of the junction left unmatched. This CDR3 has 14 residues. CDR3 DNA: TGTGCCATCAGGAGCAGGGAGGGCCCAGAGACCCAGTACTTC. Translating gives CAIRSREGPETQYF.

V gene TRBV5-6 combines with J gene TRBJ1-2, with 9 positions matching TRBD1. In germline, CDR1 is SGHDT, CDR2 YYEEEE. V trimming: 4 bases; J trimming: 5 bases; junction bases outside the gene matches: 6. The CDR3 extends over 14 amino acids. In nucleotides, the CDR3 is TGTGCCAGCAGCCGAATGGGACAGGGATATGGCTACACCTTC. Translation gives CASSRMGQGYGYTF.

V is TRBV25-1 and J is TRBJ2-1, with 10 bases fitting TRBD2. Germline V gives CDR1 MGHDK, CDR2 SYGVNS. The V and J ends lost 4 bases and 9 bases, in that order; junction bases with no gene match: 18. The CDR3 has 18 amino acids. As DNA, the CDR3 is TGTGCCAGCAGTGCCAACATGCCTCCTAGCGGGAGAGGGGGTGAGCAGTTCTTC. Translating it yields CASSANMPPSGRGGEQFF.

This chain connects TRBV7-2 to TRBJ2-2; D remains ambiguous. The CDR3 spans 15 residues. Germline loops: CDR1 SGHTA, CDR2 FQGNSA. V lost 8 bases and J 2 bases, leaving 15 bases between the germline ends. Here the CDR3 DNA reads TGTGCCAGCCGGGTAGAGCTTTTAAACACCGGGGAGCTGTTTTTT. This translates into CASRVELLNTGELFF.